The 32 T cell receptor beta chains reported below all come from one sample, sequenced in a study of OX40 agonist ivuxolimab in advanced cancers. Assay used: immunoSEQ multiplex PCR; TCRdb lists only in-frame clones, some missing. The sample holds fewer than 70,000 clones, around 80% seen once. Sequences were derived from CD4+ or CD8+ T cells sorted from blood, sampled in a trial of the OX40 agonist ivuxolimab. The receptors stem from an adult with an advanced solid tumor such as melanoma, head and neck, liver or kidney cancer.

The genes are TRBV14 and TRBJ2-1; D remains unclear. The length of the CDR3 is 17 residues. V dropped 0 bases and J dropped 0 bases, with 12 bases sitting between them. Per germline, CDR1 SGHDN and CDR2 FVKESK. In DNA form, the CDR3 reads TGTGCCAGCAGCCAAGATATCACTGCCAGCTCCTACAATGAGCAGTTCTTC. Translation: CASSQDITASSYNEQFF.

V usage is TRBV2 and J usage is TRBJ1-3; TRBD1 matches 8 bases. The CDR3 contains 15 residues. The J segment lost 0 bases and the V segment lost 9 bases, leaving 7 bases of the junction unmatched. In germline, CDR1 is SNHLY, CDR2 FYNNEI. CDR3 nucleotides: TGTGCCAGAGAAACCGGGACAGGCTCTGGAAACACCATATATTTT. Translation gives CARETGTGSGNTIYF.

This clone was seen only a few times. V gene TRBV5-1 combines with J gene TRBJ1-6, with D tentatively TRBD1 (5 bases). The V and J ends lost 0 bases and 10 bases respectively, with 8 bases between them. Germline CDR1 and CDR2: SGHRS and YFSETQ. The CDR3 covers 13 residues. The CDR3 DNA reads TGCGCCAGCAGCTTGGAGACAGACTCACCCCTCCACTTT. Encoded protein: CASSLETDSPLHF.

V usage is TRBV29-1 and J usage is TRBJ2-5; no clear D. Germline lookup yields CDR1 SQVTM and CDR2 ANQGSEA. The CDR3 length is 12 residues. V dropped 4 bases and J dropped 3 bases, with 9 bases sitting between them. CDR3 region: CSVVSGKETQYF. Written as DNA, the CDR3 is TGCAGCGTTGTAAGTGGGAAAGAGACCCAGTACTTC.

CDR3 nucleotides: TGTGCCAGCAGCTTATCCGCTAGCGGGGGGCAAGAGACCCAGTACTTC. This sequence encodes CASSLSASGGQETQYF. V is TRBV7-2 and J is TRBJ2-5; 11 bases map to TRBD2. V was pared by 2 bases and J by 2 bases, with 4 bases of the junction left unmatched. The CDR3 consists of 16 residues. Germline V lookup: CDR1 SGHTA, CDR2 FQGNSA.

This chain connects TRBV19 to TRBJ2-7; possible D gene TRBD2, 5 bases. This CDR3 contains 14 residues. Trimming pared 6 bases from V and 3 bases from J, leaving 15 bases between. CDR1 is LNHDA and CDR2 is SQIVND in the germline V gene (reference sequence). The CDR3 DNA sequence: TGTGCCAGTAGCCTGAAACGTGGACTCTACGAGCAGTACTTC. This encodes CASSLKRGLYEQYF.

The chain has TRBV7-9 and TRBJ2-5, with D possibly being TRBD1 or TRBD2 (5 bases each). CDR1 is SEHNR, CDR2 FQNEAQ, per germline (reference sequence). Trimming removed 5 bases from V and 5 bases from J, with 18 bases in between. This CDR3 has 15 amino acids. The CDR3 here is CASSPKLGVGETQYF. CDR3 DNA: TGTGCCAGCAGCCCAAAGTTGGGGGTCGGGGAGACCCAGTACTTC.

The rearrangement uses TRBV15 and TRBJ2-5; 7 nucleotides line up with TRBD2. This CDR3 has 17 amino acids. V lost 5 bases to trimming and J lost 2 bases; unmatched junction nucleotides: 14. Germline V lookup: CDR1 LNHNV, CDR2 YYDKDF (reference sequence). CDR3 region: CATSPTPAGLQQETQYF. The CDR3 coding sequence is TGTGCCACCAGCCCCACCCCGGCGGGACTACAACAAGAGACCCAGTACTTC.

This sequence joins TRBV4-1 and TRBJ2-1, with 14 bases fitting TRBD2. The CDR3 spans 13 residues. V gave up 8 bases and J gave up 7 bases; unmatched junction bases: 1. Germline CDR1 is MGHRA and CDR2 is YSYEKL. The CDR3 bases are TGCGCCAGCGGACTAGCGGGAGGTAATGAGCAGTTCTTC. Protein sequence: CASGLAGGNEQFF.

The rearrangement uses TRBV28 and TRBJ2-3; the D is unclear. Germline-derived CDR1 and CDR2 are MDHEN and SYDVKM. This CDR3 has 14 amino acids. V was trimmed by 3 bases and J by 2 bases, leaving 9 bases between them. Written as DNA, the CDR3 is TGTGCCAGCAGTTTCGTGGTATCCACAGATACGCAGTATTTT. Translation: CASSFVVSTDTQYF.

This clone occurred a few times. The chain uses TRBV20-1 and TRBJ1-1; D may be TRBD1 (5 bases). Trimming left V 4 bases short and J 4 bases short, with 7 bases between. The CDR3 sequence is 11 residues long. Germline V CDR1 and CDR2: DFQATT, SNEGSKA (reference sequence). The CDR3 sequence: CSANGGTEAFF. For the CDR3, the DNA is TGCAGTGCTAATGGGGGCACTGAAGCTTTCTTT.

V gene TRBV7-9 combines with J gene TRBJ1-6, with D possibly matching TRBD1 (5 bases). The CDR3 totals 14 residues. Germline V gene lookup returns CDR1 SEHNR and CDR2 FQNEAQ (reference sequence). The ends were cut back, 4 bases at V and 10 bases at J, with 14 bases in the middle. The CDR3 spells CASSSTGPGSPLHF. The CDR3 DNA is TGTGCCAGCAGCTCGACGGGACCCGGGTCACCCCTCCACTTT.

The chain carries TRBV6-1 and TRBJ2-7; D possibly corresponds to TRBD1 (6 bases). CDR1 and CDR2 from the germline V gene are MNHNS and SASEGT. V lost 8 bases to trimming and J lost 3 bases, with 8 bases between them. The CDR3 contains 11 residues. CDR3 amino acids: CASGQFYEQYF. The CDR3 DNA follows: TGTGCCAGCGGACAGTTCTACGAGCAGTACTTC.

V is TRBV19 and J is TRBJ2-7; the D is unclear. Between the trimmed V and J ends, which lost 0 bases and 1 base, there was a span of 4 bases. The CDR3 covers 13 residues. Germline values: CDR1 LNHDA, CDR2 SQIVND (reference sequence). In DNA form, the CDR3 reads TGTGCCAGTAGTATAGAAGGGTCCTACGAGCAGTACTTC. It codes for CASSIEGSYEQYF.

This clone was seen a single time. In DNA, the CDR3 is TGTGCCAGCAGTTTAAGGGGGCTGGGTACCTACAATGAGCAGTTCTTC. It codes for CASSLRGLGTYNEQFF. The chain combines TRBV28 with TRBJ2-1; TRBD1 matches 7 bases. This CDR3 is built from 16 residues. Germline values: CDR1 MDHEN, CDR2 SYDVKM. The J segment lost 2 bases and the V segment lost 2 bases, leaving 6 bases of the junction unmatched.

V is TRBV6-5 and J is TRBJ2-1; 7 positions agree with TRBD1. CDR1 is MNHEY, CDR2 SVGAGI, per germline. V gave up 4 bases and J gave up 4 bases; unmatched junction bases: 4. The CDR3 is 14 amino acids. The CDR3 is CASSFSDRYNEQFF. CDR3 coding DNA: TGTGCCAGCAGTTTTTCGGACAGGTACAATGAGCAGTTCTTC.

The V and J genes are TRBV4-1 and TRBJ1-5; D might be TRBD1 (6 bases). The V and J ends lost 1 base and 5 bases respectively, with 12 bases between them. Germline CDR1 reads MGHRA; CDR2 reads YSYEKL. The CDR3 loop spans 15 amino acids. The CDR3 nucleotides are TGCGCCAGCAGCCAAGCAGGGGTGATCGATCAGCCCCAGCATTTT. Protein product: CASSQAGVIDQPQHF.

This clone appeared once. This chain joins TRBV19 and TRBJ2-5; a weak D match, TRBD1 (6 bases). The DNA end favors TRBJ2-7, so the J call may be wrong. Germline V CDR1 and CDR2: LNHDA, SQIVND (reference sequence). The CDR3 spans 12 residues. The CDR3 loop reads CASRGDIDEQYF. CDR3 sequence (DNA): TGTGCCAGTAGGGGGGACATCGACGAGCAGTACTTC.

This rearrangement joins TRBV11-1 to TRBJ2-7, with a weak D call TRBD1 (6 bases). The CDR3 contains 12 residues. Germline CDR1 reads SGHAT; CDR2 reads FQDESV (reference sequence). V was cut by 3 bases and J by 7 bases, with 10 bases left in between. The CDR3 DNA is TGTGCCAGCAGCTTTAGAACAGGGGAGCAGTACTTC. This translates into CASSFRTGEQYF.

V usage is TRBV6-6 and J usage is TRBJ2-1, with 7 bases fitting TRBD1. The CDR3 is 15 amino acids. Germline CDR1 MNHNY, CDR2 SVGAGI (reference sequence). V trimming: 6 bases; J trimming: 7 bases; junction bases outside the gene matches: 12. The CDR3 nucleotides read TGTGCCAGCAGCGGAAGACAGGGAGCTTTGAATGAGCAGTTCTTC. This encodes CASSGRQGALNEQFF.

This clone showed up just once. The rearrangement uses TRBV9 and TRBJ1-2; TRBD1 might be the D (5 bases). The V and J ends lost 4 bases and 6 bases respectively, with 10 bases between them. CDR3 length: 12 residues. Germline values: CDR1 SGDLS, CDR2 YYNGEE. This chain's CDR3 is CASSPGFDGYTF. Written as DNA, the CDR3 is TGTGCCAGCAGCCCAGGGTTCGATGGCTACACCTTC. Together with reference TRBV9 and TRBJ1-2, the CDR3 gives the full variable domain: DSGVTQTPKHLITATGQRVTLRCSPRSGDLSVYWYQQSLDQGLQFLIQYYNGEERAKGNILERFSAQQFPDLHSELNLSSLELGDSALYFCASSPGFDGYTFGSGTRLTVV.

The V and J genes are TRBV18 and TRBJ1-2; TRBD1 might be the D (6 bases). Looked up from germline, CDR1 is KGHSH and CDR2 is LQKENI. This CDR3 contains 13 residues. V shed 3 bases and J shed 7 bases, with 12 bases lying between them. The chain's CDR3 is CASSPKQGAGYTF. The CDR3 DNA sequence: TGTGCCAGCTCACCGAAACAGGGTGCTGGCTACACCTTC.

The chain combines TRBV27 with TRBJ2-7, with 9 bases matching TRBD2. The CDR3 is made up of 15 amino acids. Trimming removed 6 bases from V and 4 bases from J; junction bases left unmatched: 10. Germline assignment: CDR1 MNHEY and CDR2 SMNVEV (reference sequence). The CDR3 DNA follows: TGTGCCAGCAGACGGGTAGCGGGAGCGGGGTACGAGCAGTACTTC. Translated: CASRRVAGAGYEQYF.

This chain's CDR3 is CASTVNLQPQHF. The CDR3 DNA reads as TGTGCCAGCACTGTAAACCTTCAGCCCCAGCATTTT. The chain carries TRBV28 and TRBJ1-5; no clear D. Germline CDR1 is MDHEN and CDR2 is SYDVKM. CDR3 length equals 12 residues. V was pared by 7 bases and J by 6 bases, with 10 bases between. Full variable domain (remainder filled in from reference TRBV28 and TRBJ1-5): DVKVTQSSRYLVKRTGEKVFLECVQDMDHENMFWYRQDPGLGLRLIYFSYDVKMKEKGDIPEGYSVSREKKERFSLILESASTNQTSMYLCASTVNLQPQHFGDGTRLSIL.

The chain employs TRBV21-1 and TRBJ2-5; TRBD1, the table's D call, lacks a check against the DNA. TRBV21-1 counts as a pseudogene. The CDR3 covers 17 residues. This CDR3 is CASSEQGTGSSGETQYF. In DNA, the CDR3 is TGTGCCAGCAGCGAACAAGGAACAGGGTCGTCGGGAGAGACCCAGTACTTC.

This chain uses TRBV5-1 with TRBJ2-1; tentative D call: TRBD1 (6 bases). The germline V gene encodes CDR1 SGHRS and CDR2 YFSETQ. The CDR3 runs 13 residues. V was pared by 4 bases and J by 14 bases, with 19 bases between. In DNA form, the CDR3 reads TGCGCCAGCAGCGTTTTACAGGGCCTTGGGGAGTTCTTC. This encodes CASSVLQGLGEFF.

The table lists this clone with a few counts. The rearrangement uses TRBV25-1 and TRBJ1-6; 7 nucleotides agree with TRBD1. Germline values: CDR1 MGHDK, CDR2 SYGVNS. With V trimmed by 1 base and J by 11 bases, 8 bases remained unmatched. This CDR3 is built from 15 residues. In DNA, the CDR3 is TGTGCCAGCAGTGAATCAGGGCAGGGGGAGGCACCCCTCCACTTT. Its translation is CASSESGQGEAPLHF.

The chain is built from TRBV10-3 and TRBJ2-2; TRBD1 matches at 11 bases. The junction had 0 bases not matched to a gene; V was cut back by 6 bases and J by 6 bases. The CDR3 consists of 13 residues. CDR1 and CDR2 from the germline V gene are ENHRY and SYGVKD. CDR3 in amino acids: CAIRGQGAGELFF. The DNA for the CDR3 is TGTGCCATCAGGGGACAGGGGGCCGGGGAGCTGTTTTTT.

This chain uses TRBV28 with TRBJ1-4; 7 bases are a match to TRBD1. V lost 6 bases to trimming and J lost 7 bases; unmatched junction nucleotides: 11. The germline CDR1 and CDR2 sequences are MDHEN and SYDVKM. This CDR3 contains 15 residues. The CDR3 DNA sequence: TGTGCCAGCAGAGTGGGGGGGAGGGGGCTTGAAAAACTGTTTTTT. It yields the protein CASRVGGRGLEKLFF.

The V gene is TRBV7-2, the J gene TRBJ2-3, with 8 bases that match TRBD2. The germline V gene encodes CDR1 SGHTA and CDR2 FQGNSA. This CDR3 region has 17 residues. V was pared by 3 bases and J by 2 bases, with 10 bases of the junction left unmatched. The chain's CDR3 is CASSFLAGAGFTDTQYF. CDR3 bases: TGTGCCAGCAGCTTTCTAGCGGGCGCTGGCTTCACAGATACGCAGTATTTT.

The chain links TRBV7-9 to TRBJ1-3; D is possibly TRBD1 (6 bases). The V gene lost 6 bases and the J gene lost 0 bases, with 12 bases spanning the gap. In germline, CDR1 is SEHNR, CDR2 FQNEAQ (reference sequence). The CDR3 is 15 amino acids. In DNA, the CDR3 is TGTGCCAGCAGACGTACAGGGAACTCTGGAAACACCATATATTTT. Amino acids: CASRRTGNSGNTIYF.

The chain couples TRBV27 to TRBJ2-3, with D possibly TRBD1 on 5 matching bases. CDR1 and CDR2 (germline): MNHEY, SMNVEV (reference sequence). The CDR3 contains 14 residues. The germline V and J ends were trimmed by 6 bases and 2 bases, with 12 bases remaining between them. CDR3: CASRRQPYTDTQYF. The DNA of the CDR3 is TGTGCCAGCAGGAGACAGCCTTACACAGATACGCAGTATTTT.